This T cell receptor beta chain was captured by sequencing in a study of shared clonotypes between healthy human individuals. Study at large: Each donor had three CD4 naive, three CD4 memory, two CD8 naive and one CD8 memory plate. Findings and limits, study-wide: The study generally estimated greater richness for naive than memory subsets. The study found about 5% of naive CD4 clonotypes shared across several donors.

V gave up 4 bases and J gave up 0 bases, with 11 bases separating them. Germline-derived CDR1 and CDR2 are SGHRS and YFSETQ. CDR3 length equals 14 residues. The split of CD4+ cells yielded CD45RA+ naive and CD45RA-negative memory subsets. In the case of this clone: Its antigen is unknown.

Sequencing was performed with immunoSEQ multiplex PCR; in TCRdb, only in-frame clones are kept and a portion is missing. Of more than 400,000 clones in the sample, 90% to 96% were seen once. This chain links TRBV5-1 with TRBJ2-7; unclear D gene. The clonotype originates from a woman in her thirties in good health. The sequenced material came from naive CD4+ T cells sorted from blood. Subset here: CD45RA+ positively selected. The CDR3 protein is CASSREQSSYEQYF. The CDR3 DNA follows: TGCGCCAGCAGCCGTGAACAGAGCTCCTACGAGCAGTACTTC. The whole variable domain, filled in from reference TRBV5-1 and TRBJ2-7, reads KAGVTQTPRYLIKTRGQQVTLSCSPISGHRSVSWYQQTPGQGLQFLFEYFSETQRNKGNFPGRFSGRQFSNSRSEMNVSTLELGDSALYLCASSREQSSYEQYFGPGTRLTVT.